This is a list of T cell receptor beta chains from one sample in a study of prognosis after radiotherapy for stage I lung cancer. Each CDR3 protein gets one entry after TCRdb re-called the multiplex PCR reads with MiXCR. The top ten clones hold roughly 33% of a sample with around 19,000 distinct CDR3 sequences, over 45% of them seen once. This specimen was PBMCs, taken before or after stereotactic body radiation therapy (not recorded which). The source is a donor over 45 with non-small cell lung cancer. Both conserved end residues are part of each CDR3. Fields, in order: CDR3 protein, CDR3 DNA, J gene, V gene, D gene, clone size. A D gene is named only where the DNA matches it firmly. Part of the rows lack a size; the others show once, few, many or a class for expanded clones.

CDR3aa: CASSDRRQASHEQFF
CDR3nt: TGCGCCAGCAGCGACCGCCGACAGGCTTCACATGAGCAGTTCTTC
j_gene: TRBJ2-1
v_gene: TRBV4-1
d_gene: NA
abundance: many

CDR3aa: CAISERAQGGELFF
CDR3nt: TGTGCCATCAGTGAACGGGCCCAGGGCGGGGAGCTGTTTTTT
j_gene: TRBJ2-2
v_gene: TRBV10-3
d_gene: NA
abundance: many

CDR3aa: CASSASSGRETQYF
CDR3nt: TGTGCCAGCAGCGCCTCGAGCGGGCGGGAGACCCAGTACTTC
j_gene: TRBJ2-5
v_gene: TRBV9
d_gene: NA
abundance: many

CDR3aa: CASSIGPDVF
CDR3nt: TGTGCCAGCAGTATAGGCCCCGATGTCTTT
j_gene: TRBJ2-3
v_gene: TRBV28
d_gene: NA
abundance: NA

CDR3aa: CASSRRGTDIPYEQYF
CDR3nt: TGTGCCAGCAGCCGCCGAGGGACTGACATACCCTACGAGCAGTACTTC
j_gene: TRBJ2-7
v_gene: TRBV3-1
d_gene: NA
abundance: many

CDR3aa: CARNLPGIEQFF
CDR3nt: TGTGCCAGAAATTTGCCGGGGATTGAGCAGTTCTTC
j_gene: TRBJ2-1
v_gene: TRBV27
d_gene: NA
abundance: NA

CDR3aa: CASSYAVGGTLYEQYF
CDR3nt: TGTGCCAGCAGTTATGCTGTGGGGGGCACTCTCTACGAGCAGTACTTC
j_gene: TRBJ2-7
v_gene: TRBV6-2/TRBV6-3
d_gene: NA
abundance: NA

CDR3aa: CASSLSKAEAFF
CDR3nt: TGTGCCAGCAGTTTATCAAAGGCTGAAGCTTTCTTT
j_gene: TRBJ1-1
v_gene: TRBV27
d_gene: NA
abundance: NA

CDR3aa: CASSSPQGVIVPGELFF
CDR3nt: TGCGCCAGCAGCTCGCCCCAGGGGGTGATCGTACCCGGGGAGCTGTTTTTT
j_gene: TRBJ2-2
v_gene: TRBV5-1
d_gene: TRBD1
abundance: many

CDR3aa: CASSVKQGNSNQPQHF
CDR3nt: TGTGCCAGCAGCGTAAAACAGGGGAATAGCAATCAGCCCCAGCATTTT
j_gene: TRBJ1-5
v_gene: TRBV5-6
d_gene: TRBD1
abundance: many

CDR3aa: CASVLQGAQGQPQHF
CDR3nt: TGTGCCAGCGTCCTTCAGGGGGCGCAAGGTCAGCCCCAGCATTTT
j_gene: TRBJ1-5
v_gene: TRBV2
d_gene: TRBD1
abundance: many

CDR3aa: CASSYGSTGELFF
CDR3nt: TGTGCCAGCAGCTACGGGAGTACCGGGGAGCTGTTTTTT
j_gene: TRBJ2-2
v_gene: TRBV6-4
d_gene: NA
abundance: many

CDR3aa: CASSPAGEGKDTQYF
CDR3nt: TGTGCCAGCTCACCAGCGGGAGAGGGTAAAGATACGCAGTATTTT
j_gene: TRBJ2-3
v_gene: TRBV18
d_gene: TRBD2
abundance: many

CDR3aa: CASSWSPYASRSNEQFF
CDR3nt: TGCGCCAGCAGCTGGAGTCCTTACGCTTCCCGCTCCAATGAGCAGTTCTTC
j_gene: TRBJ2-1
v_gene: TRBV5-1
d_gene: NA
abundance: medium-sized

CDR3aa: CASSLGQPNYGYTF
CDR3nt: TGCGCCAGCAGCTTGGGACAGCCTAACTATGGCTACACCTTC
j_gene: TRBJ1-2
v_gene: TRBV5-1
d_gene: NA
abundance: NA

CDR3aa: CASSLAAVISEQYF
CDR3nt: TGTGCCAGCAGTTTGGCGGCTGTCATCAGCGAGCAGTACTTC
j_gene: TRBJ2-7
v_gene: TRBV6-2/TRBV6-3
d_gene: NA
abundance: NA

CDR3aa: CSANEREGRETQYF
CDR3nt: TGCAGTGCCAATGAGCGGGAGGGCCGAGAGACCCAGTACTTC
j_gene: TRBJ2-5
v_gene: TRBV20-1
d_gene: TRBD2
abundance: many

CDR3aa: CAWRGQLTSGNSPLHF
CDR3nt: TGTGCCTGGAGGGGGCAGCTGACGTCGGGAAATTCACCCCTCCACTTT
j_gene: TRBJ1-6
v_gene: TRBV30
d_gene: NA
abundance: NA

CDR3aa: CASSLETGRQETQYF
CDR3nt: TGTGCCAGCAGCTTAGAAACTGGGCGACAAGAGACCCAGTACTTC
j_gene: TRBJ2-5
v_gene: TRBV7-8
d_gene: NA
abundance: medium-sized

CDR3aa: CASSPTSGRANEQFF
CDR3nt: TGTGCCAGCAGCCCGACTAGCGGGAGGGCCAATGAGCAGTTCTTC
j_gene: TRBJ2-1
v_gene: TRBV3-1
d_gene: TRBD2
abundance: many